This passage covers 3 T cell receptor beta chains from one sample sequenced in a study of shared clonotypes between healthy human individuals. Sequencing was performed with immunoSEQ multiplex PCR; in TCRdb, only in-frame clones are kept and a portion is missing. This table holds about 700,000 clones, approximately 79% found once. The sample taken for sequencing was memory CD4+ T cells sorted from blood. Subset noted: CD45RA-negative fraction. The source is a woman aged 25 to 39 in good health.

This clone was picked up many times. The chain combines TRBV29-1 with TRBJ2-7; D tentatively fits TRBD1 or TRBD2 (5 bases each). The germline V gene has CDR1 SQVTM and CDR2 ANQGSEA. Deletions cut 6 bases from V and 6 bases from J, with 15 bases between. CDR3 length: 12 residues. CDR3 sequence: CSVGTLYSEQYF. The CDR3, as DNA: TGCAGCGTGGGGACCCTCTACAGCGAGCAGTACTTC.

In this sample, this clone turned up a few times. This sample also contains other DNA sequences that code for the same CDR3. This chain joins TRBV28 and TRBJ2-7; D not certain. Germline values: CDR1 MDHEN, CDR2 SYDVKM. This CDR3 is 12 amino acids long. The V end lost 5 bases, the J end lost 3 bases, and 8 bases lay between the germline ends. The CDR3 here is CASSLTRYEQYF. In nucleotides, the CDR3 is TGTGCCAGCAGTCTGACTCGCTACGAGCAGTACTTC.

The CDR3: CASSFLRGSTRGEQYF. The CDR3 coding sequence is TGTGCCAGCAGCTTCCTACGCGGGAGTACCCGCGGGGAGCAGTACTTC. V usage is TRBV7-2 and J usage is TRBJ2-7, with 7 bases lining up with TRBD2. Trimming cost V 3 bases and J 7 bases; bases outside gene matches: 15. The germline V gene has CDR1 SGHTA and CDR2 FQGNSA. CDR3 length equals 16 residues. Complete variable domain (other parts from reference TRBV7-2 and TRBJ2-7): GAGVSQSPSNKVTEKGKDVELRCDPISGHTALYWYRQSLGQGLEFLIYFQGNSAPDKSGLPSDRFSAERTGGSVSTLTIQRTQQEDSAVYLCASSFLRGSTRGEQYFGPGTRLTVT.